Shown below are 26 T cell receptor beta chains from a single sample sequenced in a study of identifying expanded T cells in peripheral blood. Clones were read by immunoSEQ multiplex PCR, and TCRdb kept only the in-frame ones, dropping some. This sample has more than 95,000 clones; approximately 84% occur once, and the top ten carry roughly 3.3%. The sequenced material came from blood. The receptors were gathered from a person between 18 and 75 years old in good health.

The rearrangement uses TRBV9 and TRBJ1-3; D gene uncertain. The CDR3 covers 14 residues. V dropped 0 bases and J dropped 3 bases, with 7 bases sitting between them. CDR1 is SGDLS, CDR2 YYNGEE, per germline. Here the CDR3 DNA reads TGTGCCAGCAGCGTAGGAGTGGGTGGAAACACCATATATTTT. Protein: CASSVGVGGNTIYF. The full variable domain, in which reference TRBV9 and TRBJ1-3 provide the parts outside the CDR3, is DSGVTQTPKHLITATGQRVTLRCSPRSGDLSVYWYQQSLDQGLQFLIQYYNGEERAKGNILERFSAQQFPDLHSELNLSSLELGDSALYFCASSVGVGGNTIYFGEGSWLTVV.

This chain uses TRBV9 with TRBJ1-1, with D uncertain. The CDR3 is made up of 11 amino acids. The V end lost 0 bases, the J end lost 8 bases, and 5 bases lay between the germline ends. In germline, CDR1 is SGDLS, CDR2 YYNGEE. The CDR3 loop reads CASSVVSEAFF. CDR3 DNA sequence: TGTGCCAGCAGCGTAGTGTCCGAAGCTTTCTTT.

This clone was seen just once. The chain links TRBV4-3 to TRBJ2-7; 14 bases match TRBD2. Germline-derived CDR1 and CDR2 are LGHNA and YSLEER. Germline trimming cut 4 bases from V and 4 bases from J; bases unmatched to any gene: 3. The CDR3 covers 15 residues. CDR3 residues: CASSLGLAGGYEQYF. CDR3 nucleotides: TGCGCCAGCAGCCTCGGACTAGCGGGGGGTTACGAGCAGTACTTC.

The chain is built from TRBV4-1 and TRBJ2-5; TRBD1 matches at 8 bases. Germline CDR1 and CDR2: MGHRA and YSYEKL. This CDR3 contains 16 residues. V shed 6 bases and J 4 bases; nucleotides not matched to a gene: 13. CDR3 nucleotide sequence: TGCGCCAGCAGTCACACCGGACAGGGATCAGGAGAGACCCAGTACTTC. Its protein product is CASSHTGQGSGETQYF.

This sequence joins TRBV18 and TRBJ2-3; possibly TRBD1 for D (5 bases). The CDR3 is 16 residues long. V dropped 3 bases and J dropped 4 bases, with 17 bases sitting between them. Germline V gives CDR1 KGHSH, CDR2 LQKENI. The CDR3 loop reads CASSPAGLSPPDTQYF. The CDR3 bases are TGTGCCAGCTCACCGGCAGGGCTTAGTCCGCCAGATACGCAGTATTTT.

This chain joins TRBV6-1 and TRBJ2-2; D not certain. The CDR3 covers 13 residues. Germline-derived CDR1 and CDR2 are MNHNS and SASEGT. Trimming took 3 bases from V and 6 from J, leaving 8 bases between them. The CDR3 protein is CASSEIGAGELFF. The DNA of the CDR3 is TGTGCCAGCAGTGAGATTGGCGCCGGGGAGCTGTTTTTT.

This sequence joins TRBV28 and TRBJ1-1; D unresolved. This CDR3 has 15 residues. Germline V lookup: CDR1 MDHEN, CDR2 SYDVKM. Trimming stripped 4 bases from V and 5 bases from J, with 17 bases between. This CDR3 is CASSSGVSGGTEAFF. DNA of the CDR3: TGTGCCAGCAGTTCAGGTGTTTCGGGAGGGACTGAAGCTTTCTTT.

The genes are TRBV5-1 and TRBJ2-7; 7 bases map to TRBD1. Per germline, CDR1 SGHRS and CDR2 YFSETQ. With V trimmed by 0 bases and J by 6 bases, 12 bases remained unmatched. CDR3 length equals 16 residues. This CDR3 is CASSLVRGTVTPEQYF. The CDR3, as DNA: TGCGCCAGCAGCTTGGTGAGAGGGACAGTGACTCCCGAGCAGTACTTC.

This chain joins TRBV10-3 and TRBJ1-2, with TRBD1 matching 8 bases. Germline CDR1 ENHRY, CDR2 SYGVKD. This CDR3 is 16 amino acids long. The ends lost 0 bases at V and 3 bases at J; junction bases unmatched: 6. The CDR3 loop is CAISESALTGDYGYTF. The CDR3, as DNA: TGTGCCATCAGTGAGTCGGCTCTGACAGGGGACTATGGCTACACCTTC.

The genes are TRBV6-5 and TRBJ2-2; TRBD1 matches 8 bases. Trimming took 5 bases from V and 3 from J; bases not matched to a gene: 5. The CDR3 sequence is 15 residues long. Germline CDR1 reads MNHEY; CDR2 reads SVGAGI. The CDR3 sequence is CASSRVQGDTGELFF. The CDR3 coding sequence is TGTGCCAGCAGTCGTGTACAGGGGGACACCGGGGAGCTGTTTTTT.

The gene calls are TRBV6-1 and TRBJ1-5, with D possibly being TRBD1 (5 bases). The germline V gene encodes CDR1 MNHNS and CDR2 SASEGT. V was trimmed by 5 bases and J by 6 bases, leaving 14 bases between them. The length of the CDR3 is 14 residues. CDR3 nucleotide sequence: TGTGCCAGCAGTCTTTCAGGGTTTGGTCAGCCCCAGCATTTT. This codes for CASSLSGFGQPQHF.

The gene calls are TRBV19 and TRBJ2-3; D is undetermined. The CDR3 sequence is 13 residues long. The V and J ends lost 7 bases and 4 bases respectively, with 12 bases between them. From germline, CDR1 is LNHDA and CDR2 SQIVND (reference sequence). CDR3 DNA sequence: TGTGCCAGTAACGGCAGGTATGCAGATACGCAGTATTTT. Translation: CASNGRYADTQYF.

V and J are TRBV10-3 and TRBJ1-3, with a tentative D call TRBD1 (6 bases). The germline V gene has CDR1 ENHRY and CDR2 SYGVKD. The V end lost 3 bases, the J end lost 2 bases, and 8 bases lay between the germline ends. The CDR3 contains 14 residues. The CDR3 region is CAISDWTAGNTIYF. The CDR3 DNA reads TGTGCCATCAGTGATTGGACAGCTGGAAACACCATATATTTT.

CDR3 amino acids: CASTPRGQDYGYTF. Here the CDR3 DNA reads TGTGCCAGCACTCCACGGGGACAGGACTATGGCTACACCTTC. The genes are TRBV6-5 and TRBJ1-2; 8 bases match TRBD1. The CDR3 is 14 residues long. Unmatched junction bases numbered 7, after V lost 7 bases and J lost 3 bases. CDR1 is MNHEY, CDR2 SVGAGI, per germline.

This chain joins TRBV7-9 and TRBJ1-5, with D hard to call. The V gene's germline CDR1 is SEHNR and CDR2 FQNEAQ (reference sequence). This CDR3 is 13 amino acids long. Trimming took 2 bases from V and 4 from J, leaving 6 bases between them. Written as DNA, the CDR3 is TGTGCCAGCAGCTTATGGGAGAATCAGCCCCAGCATTTT. This translates into CASSLWENQPQHF. Complete variable domain (other parts from reference TRBV7-9 and TRBJ1-5): DTGVSQNPRHKITKRGQNVTFRCDPISEHNRLYWYRQTLGQGPEFLTYFQNEAQLEKSRLLSDRFSAERPKGSFSTLEIQRTEQGDSAMYLCASSLWENQPQHFGDGTRLSIL.

The chain recombines TRBV30 with TRBJ1-5, with D unclear. This CDR3 has 13 residues. V was trimmed by 4 bases and J by 3 bases, leaving 10 bases between them. Germline V lookup: CDR1 GTSNPN, CDR2 SVGIG (reference sequence). The CDR3 sequence: CAWTGGNNQPQHF. The DNA of the CDR3 is TGTGCCTGGACTGGAGGCAACAATCAGCCCCAGCATTTT.

This clone was seen only once. The chain carries TRBV11-2 and TRBJ1-1; weak D call: TRBD1 (5 bases). This CDR3 is built from 14 residues. Germline values: CDR1 SGHAT, CDR2 FQNNGV. V was shortened by 5 bases and J by 7 bases, with 17 bases between the two germline ends. This CDR3 reads CASSVVWGDREAFF. As DNA, the CDR3 is TGTGCCAGCAGCGTCGTTTGGGGGGATCGTGAAGCTTTCTTT.

This clone showed up just once. V gene TRBV2 combines with J gene TRBJ1-1; no clear D gene. CDR1 is SNHLY, CDR2 FYNNEI, per germline. The CDR3 contains 10 residues. Trimming removed 10 bases from V and 4 bases from J, with 7 bases in between. DNA of the CDR3: TGTGCCACCCGGGGCACTGAAGCTTTCTTT. It specifies CATRGTEAFF.

The CDR3 loop is CASSRGGSNTEAFF. Here the CDR3 DNA reads TGTGCCAGCAGTCGCGGAGGCAGTAACACTGAAGCTTTCTTT. The rearrangement links TRBV6-6 to TRBJ1-1, with D uncertain. This CDR3 contains 14 residues. V lost 5 bases and J 2 bases, leaving 12 bases between the germline ends. Looked up from germline, CDR1 is MNHNY and CDR2 is SVGAGI (reference sequence).

The CDR3 DNA reads TGTGCCAGCAGCGCCGGGACAAGGGTAACTGAAGCTTTCTTT. It encodes CASSAGTRVTEAFF. V is TRBV9 and J is TRBJ1-1, with D maybe TRBD1 (6 bases). The germline gives CDR1 SGDLS, CDR2 YYNGEE. The CDR3 is 14 amino acids. V dropped 3 bases and J dropped 5 bases, with 14 bases sitting between them.

The chain carries TRBV6-4 and TRBJ1-2; TRBD1 matches 8 bases. Germline values: CDR1 MRHNA, CDR2 SNTAGT. V shed 5 bases, J shed 6 bases, and the junction held 14 bases outside the gene matches. The CDR3 is made up of 16 amino acids. The CDR3 region has the DNA TGTGCCAGCAGTCAGCCGAGGGACAGGCCATTGAATGGCTACACCTTC. It translates to CASSQPRDRPLNGYTF.

V and J are TRBV11-3 and TRBJ2-2; weak D call: TRBD1 (5 bases). The germline V and J ends were trimmed by 3 bases and 0 bases, with 8 bases remaining between them. CDR3 length: 15 residues. Germline V gene sequence: CDR1 SGHNT, CDR2 YENEEA. The CDR3 DNA is TGTGCCAGCAGCTTGTACAGGACGAACACCGGGGAGCTGTTTTTT. Protein product: CASSLYRTNTGELFF.

The chain has TRBV2 and TRBJ1-1; D perhaps matches TRBD1 (6 bases). Trimming removed 4 bases from V and 4 bases from J, with 7 bases in between. CDR1 and CDR2 (germline): SNHLY, FYNNEI. This CDR3 is 12 amino acids long. This CDR3 reads CASSAGATEAFF. The CDR3 nucleotides read TGTGCCAGCAGTGCGGGGGCCACTGAAGCTTTCTTT.

The chain couples TRBV2 to TRBJ1-5; the D gene is possibly TRBD1 (6 bases). The CDR3 contains 14 residues. Germline V gives CDR1 SNHLY, CDR2 FYNNEI. V was clipped by 5 bases and J by 5 bases, with 13 bases between them. This CDR3 reads CASSLQGGDQPQHF. The CDR3 DNA is TGTGCCAGCAGTCTACAGGGCGGTGATCAGCCCCAGCATTTT.

This chain's CDR3 is CASSFGFNTEAFF. CDR3 DNA sequence: TGTGCCAGCAGCTTCGGTTTTAACACTGAAGCTTTCTTT. The genes are TRBV7-2 and TRBJ1-1; D gene ambiguous. Trimming removed 3 bases from V and 2 bases from J, with 7 bases in between. There are 13 residues in the CDR3. CDR1 and CDR2 from the germline V gene are SGHTA and FQGNSA. Together with reference TRBV7-2 and TRBJ1-1, the CDR3 gives the full variable domain: GAGVSQSPSNKVTEKGKDVELRCDPISGHTALYWYRQSLGQGLEFLIYFQGNSAPDKSGLPSDRFSAERTGGSVSTLTIQRTQQEDSAVYLCASSFGFNTEAFFGQGTRLTVV.

The chain combines TRBV7-9 with TRBJ1-3; D call uncertain. This CDR3 has 15 amino acids. Trimming took 6 bases from V and 8 from J, leaving 20 bases between them. CDR1 and CDR2 from the germline V gene are SEHNR and FQNEAQ (reference sequence). As DNA, the CDR3 is TGTGCCAGCAGATCGACATCGGGCACGTTTGACACCATATATTTT. Protein product: CASRSTSGTFDTIYF.